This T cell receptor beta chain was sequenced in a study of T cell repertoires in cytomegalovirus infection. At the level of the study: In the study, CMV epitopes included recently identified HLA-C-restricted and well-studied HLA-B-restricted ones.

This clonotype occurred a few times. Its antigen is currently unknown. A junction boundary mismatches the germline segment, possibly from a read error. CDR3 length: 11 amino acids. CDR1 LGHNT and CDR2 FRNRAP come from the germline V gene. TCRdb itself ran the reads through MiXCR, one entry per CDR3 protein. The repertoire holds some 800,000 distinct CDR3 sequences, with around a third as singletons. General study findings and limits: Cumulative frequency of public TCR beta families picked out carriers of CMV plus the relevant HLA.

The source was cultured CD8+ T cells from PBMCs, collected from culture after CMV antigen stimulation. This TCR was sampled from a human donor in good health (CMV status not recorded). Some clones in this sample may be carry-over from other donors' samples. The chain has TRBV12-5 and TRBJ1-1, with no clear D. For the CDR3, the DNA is TGTGCTAGTGGTTTGAACTCTGAAGCTTTCTTT. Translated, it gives CASGLNSEAFF.